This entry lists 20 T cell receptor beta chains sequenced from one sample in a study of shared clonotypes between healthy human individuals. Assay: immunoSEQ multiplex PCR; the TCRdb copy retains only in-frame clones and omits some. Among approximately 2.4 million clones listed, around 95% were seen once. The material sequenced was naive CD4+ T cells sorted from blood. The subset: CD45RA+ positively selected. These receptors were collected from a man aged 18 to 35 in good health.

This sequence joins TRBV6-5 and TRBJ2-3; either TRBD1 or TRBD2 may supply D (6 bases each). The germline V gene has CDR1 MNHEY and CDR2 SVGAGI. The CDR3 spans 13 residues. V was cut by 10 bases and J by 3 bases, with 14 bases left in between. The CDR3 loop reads CAIRRGPTDTQYF. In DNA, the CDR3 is TGTGCCATCCGCCGGGGGCCGACAGATACGCAGTATTTT.

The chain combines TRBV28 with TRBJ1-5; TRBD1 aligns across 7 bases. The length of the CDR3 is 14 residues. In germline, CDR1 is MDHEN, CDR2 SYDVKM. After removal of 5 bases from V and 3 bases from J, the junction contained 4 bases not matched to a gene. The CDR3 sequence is CASSDTGANQPQHF. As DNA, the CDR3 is TGTGCCAGCAGTGACACAGGGGCCAATCAGCCCCAGCATTTT. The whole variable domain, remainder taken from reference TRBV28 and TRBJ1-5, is DVKVTQSSRYLVKRTGEKVFLECVQDMDHENMFWYRQDPGLGLRLIYFSYDVKMKEKGDIPEGYSVSREKKERFSLILESASTNQTSMYLCASSDTGANQPQHFGDGTRLSIL.

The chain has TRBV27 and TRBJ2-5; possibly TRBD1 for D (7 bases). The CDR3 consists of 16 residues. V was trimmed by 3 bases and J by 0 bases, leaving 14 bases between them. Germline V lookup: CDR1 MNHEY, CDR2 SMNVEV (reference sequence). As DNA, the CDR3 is TGTGCCAGCAGTTTGGAGGGGGCACCGTACCAAGAGACCCAGTACTTC. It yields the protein CASSLEGAPYQETQYF.

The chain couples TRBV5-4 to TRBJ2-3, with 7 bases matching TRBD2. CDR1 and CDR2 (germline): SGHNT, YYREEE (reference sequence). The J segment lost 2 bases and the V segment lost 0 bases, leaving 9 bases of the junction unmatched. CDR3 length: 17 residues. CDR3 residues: CASSLGGWAGVTDTQYF. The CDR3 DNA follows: TGTGCCAGCAGCTTGGGGGGCTGGGCGGGAGTCACAGATACGCAGTATTTT.

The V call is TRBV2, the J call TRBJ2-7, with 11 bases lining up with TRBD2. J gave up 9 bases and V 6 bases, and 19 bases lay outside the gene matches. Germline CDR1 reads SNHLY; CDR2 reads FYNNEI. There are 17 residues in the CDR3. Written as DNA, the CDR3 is TGTGCCAGCAGGAGGGGCCAAGGGACTAGCGGTTCTGATGTGCAGTACTTC. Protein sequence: CASRRGQGTSGSDVQYF.

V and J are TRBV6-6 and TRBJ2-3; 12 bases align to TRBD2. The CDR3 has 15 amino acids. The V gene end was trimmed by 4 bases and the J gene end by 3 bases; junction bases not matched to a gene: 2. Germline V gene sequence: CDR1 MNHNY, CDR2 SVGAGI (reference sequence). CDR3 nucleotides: TGTGCCAGCAGTTGGGGGACTAGCGGGACAGATACGCAGTATTTT. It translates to CASSWGTSGTDTQYF.

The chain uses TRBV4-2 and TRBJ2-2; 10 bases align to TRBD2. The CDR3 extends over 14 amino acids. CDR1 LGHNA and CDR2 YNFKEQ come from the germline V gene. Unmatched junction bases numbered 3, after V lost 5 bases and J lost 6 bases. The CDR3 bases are TGTGCCAGCAGCTTAGGGACTAGCGCCGGGGAGCTGTTTTTT. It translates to CASSLGTSAGELFF.

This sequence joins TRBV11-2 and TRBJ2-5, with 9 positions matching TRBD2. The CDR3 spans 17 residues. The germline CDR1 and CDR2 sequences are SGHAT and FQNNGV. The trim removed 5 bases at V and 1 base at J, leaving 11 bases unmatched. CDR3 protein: CASSRGVGLASQETQYF. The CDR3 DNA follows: TGTGCCAGCAGCCGTGGGGTTGGACTAGCGAGCCAAGAGACCCAGTACTTC. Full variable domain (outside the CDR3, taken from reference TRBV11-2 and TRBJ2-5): EAGVAQSPRYKIIEKRQSVAFWCNPISGHATLYWYQQILGQGPKLLIQFQNNGVVDDSQLPKDRFSAERLKGVDSTLKIQPAKLEDSAVYLCASSRGVGLASQETQYFGPGTRLLVL.

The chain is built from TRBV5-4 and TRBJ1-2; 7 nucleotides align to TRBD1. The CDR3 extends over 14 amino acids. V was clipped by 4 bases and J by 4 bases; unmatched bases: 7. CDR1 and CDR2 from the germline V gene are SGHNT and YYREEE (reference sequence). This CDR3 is CASSKSDRVYGYTF. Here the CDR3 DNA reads TGTGCCAGCAGCAAATCAGACAGGGTCTATGGCTACACCTTC.

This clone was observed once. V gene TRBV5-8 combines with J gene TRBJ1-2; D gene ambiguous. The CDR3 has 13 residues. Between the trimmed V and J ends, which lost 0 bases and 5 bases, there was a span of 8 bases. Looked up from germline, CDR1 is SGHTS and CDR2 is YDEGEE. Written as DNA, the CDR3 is TGTGCCAGCAGCTTGGGGCTCCTTTATGGCTACACCTTC. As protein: CASSLGLLYGYTF.

For the CDR3, the DNA is TGTGCCAGCAGCTCCAGCCGGACAGTCGATGAAAAACTGTTTTTT. Protein sequence: CASSSSRTVDEKLFF. The chain is built from TRBV5-6 and TRBJ1-4, with D maybe TRBD1 (6 bases). This CDR3 contains 15 residues. CDR1 and CDR2 from the germline V gene are SGHDT and YYEEEE. The germline V and J ends were trimmed by 3 bases and 6 bases, with 15 bases remaining between them. Using reference TRBV5-6 and TRBJ1-4 for the parts outside the CDR3, the full variable domain is DAGVTQSPTHLIKTRGQQVTLRCSPKSGHDTVSWYQQALGQGPQFIFQYYEEEERQRGNFPDRFSGHQFPNYSSELNVNALLLGDSALYLCASSSSRTVDEKLFFGSGTQLSVL.

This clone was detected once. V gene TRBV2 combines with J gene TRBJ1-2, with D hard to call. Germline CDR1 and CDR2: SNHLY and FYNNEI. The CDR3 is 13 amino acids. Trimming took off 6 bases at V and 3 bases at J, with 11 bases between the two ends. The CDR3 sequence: CASRPFQDYGYTF. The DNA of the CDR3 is TGTGCCAGCAGGCCCTTCCAGGACTATGGCTACACCTTC.

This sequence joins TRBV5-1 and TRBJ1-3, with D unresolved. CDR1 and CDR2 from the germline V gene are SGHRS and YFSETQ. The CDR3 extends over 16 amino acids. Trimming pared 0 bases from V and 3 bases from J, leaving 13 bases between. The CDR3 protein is CASSLVPTSYGNTIYF. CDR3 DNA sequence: TGCGCCAGCAGCTTGGTTCCGACAAGTTATGGAAACACCATATATTTT.

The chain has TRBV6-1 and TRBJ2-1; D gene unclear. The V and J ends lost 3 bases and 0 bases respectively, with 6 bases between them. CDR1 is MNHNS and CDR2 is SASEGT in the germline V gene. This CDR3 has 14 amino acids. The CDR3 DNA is TGTGCCAGCAGTGAGGGGAACTCCTACAATGAGCAGTTCTTC. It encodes CASSEGNSYNEQFF.

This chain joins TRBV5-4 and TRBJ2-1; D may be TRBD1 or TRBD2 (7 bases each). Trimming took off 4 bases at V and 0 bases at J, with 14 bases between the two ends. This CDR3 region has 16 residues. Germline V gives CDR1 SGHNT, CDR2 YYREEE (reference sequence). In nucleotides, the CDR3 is TGTGCCAGCAGCCTACAGGGGAGGGGCTCCTACAATGAGCAGTTCTTC. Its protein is CASSLQGRGSYNEQFF.

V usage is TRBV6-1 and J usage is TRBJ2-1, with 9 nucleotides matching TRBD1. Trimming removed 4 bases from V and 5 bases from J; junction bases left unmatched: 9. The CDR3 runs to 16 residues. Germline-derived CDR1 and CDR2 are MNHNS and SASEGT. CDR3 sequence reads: CASSAGWDRDDNEQFF. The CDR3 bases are TGTGCCAGCAGTGCGGGATGGGACAGGGACGACAATGAGCAGTTCTTC.

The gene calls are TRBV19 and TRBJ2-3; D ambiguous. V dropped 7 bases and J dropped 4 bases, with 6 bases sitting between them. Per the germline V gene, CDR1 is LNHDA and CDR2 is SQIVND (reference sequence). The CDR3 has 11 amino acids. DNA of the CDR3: TGTGCCAGTACGCAGTCAGATACGCAGTATTTT. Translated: CASTQSDTQYF.

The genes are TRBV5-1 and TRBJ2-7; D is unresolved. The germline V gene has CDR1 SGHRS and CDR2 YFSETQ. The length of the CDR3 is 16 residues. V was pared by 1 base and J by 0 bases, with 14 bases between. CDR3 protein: CASSLQTAKPSYEQYF. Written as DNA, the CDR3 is TGCGCCAGCAGCTTGCAAACAGCCAAACCCTCCTACGAGCAGTACTTC. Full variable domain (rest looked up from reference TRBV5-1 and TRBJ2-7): KAGVTQTPRYLIKTRGQQVTLSCSPISGHRSVSWYQQTPGQGLQFLFEYFSETQRNKGNFPGRFSGRQFSNSRSEMNVSTLELGDSALYLCASSLQTAKPSYEQYFGPGTRLTVT.

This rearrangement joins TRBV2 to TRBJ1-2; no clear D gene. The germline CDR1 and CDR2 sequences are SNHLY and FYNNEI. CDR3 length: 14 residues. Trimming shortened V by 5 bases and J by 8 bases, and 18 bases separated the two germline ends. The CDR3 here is CASSPRDQTRGYTF. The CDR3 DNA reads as TGTGCCAGCAGTCCCAGAGACCAAACTCGGGGCTACACCTTC.

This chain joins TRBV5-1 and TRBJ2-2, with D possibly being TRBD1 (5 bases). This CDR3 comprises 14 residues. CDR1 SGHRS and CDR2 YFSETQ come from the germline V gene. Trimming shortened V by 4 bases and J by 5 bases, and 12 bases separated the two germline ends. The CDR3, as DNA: TGCGCCAGCAGCACCTGGGGCGGTACCGGGGAGCTGTTTTTT. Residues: CASSTWGGTGELFF.